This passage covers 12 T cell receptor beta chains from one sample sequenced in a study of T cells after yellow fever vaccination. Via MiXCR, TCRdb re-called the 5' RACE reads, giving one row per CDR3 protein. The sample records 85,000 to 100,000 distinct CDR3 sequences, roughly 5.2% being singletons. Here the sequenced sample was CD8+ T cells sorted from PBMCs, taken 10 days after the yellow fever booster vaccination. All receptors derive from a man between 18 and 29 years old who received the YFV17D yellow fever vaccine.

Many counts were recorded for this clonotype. The CDR3 DNA is TGCAGTGGAAGGAGTCCGACCTCCTACAATGAGCAGTTCTTC. Residues: CSGRSPTSYNEQFF. This chain uses TRBV20-1 with TRBJ2-1; D is ambiguous. V lost 7 bases and J lost 0, with 13 bases in between. The CDR3 spans 14 residues. Germline V gene data show CDR1 as DFQATT and CDR2 as SNEGSKA (reference sequence).

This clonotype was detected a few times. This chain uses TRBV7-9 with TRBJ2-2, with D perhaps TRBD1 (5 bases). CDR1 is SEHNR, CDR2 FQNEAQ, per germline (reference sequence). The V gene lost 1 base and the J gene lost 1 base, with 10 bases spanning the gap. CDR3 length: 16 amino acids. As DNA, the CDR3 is TGTGCCAGCAGCTTAGTAGGCAGGGAGAACACCGGGGAGCTGTTTTTT. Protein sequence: CASSLVGRENTGELFF.

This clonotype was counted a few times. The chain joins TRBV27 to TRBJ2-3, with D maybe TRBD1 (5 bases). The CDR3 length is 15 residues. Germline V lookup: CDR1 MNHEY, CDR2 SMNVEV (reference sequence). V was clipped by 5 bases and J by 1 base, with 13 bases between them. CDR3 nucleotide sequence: TGTGCCAGCAGTGGGTGGGAAGGGGGCACAGATACGCAGTATTTT. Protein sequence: CASSGWEGGTDTQYF.

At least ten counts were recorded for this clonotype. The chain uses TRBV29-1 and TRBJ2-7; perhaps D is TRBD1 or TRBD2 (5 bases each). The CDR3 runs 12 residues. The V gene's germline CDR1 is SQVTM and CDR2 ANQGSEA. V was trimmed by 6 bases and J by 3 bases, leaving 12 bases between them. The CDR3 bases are TGCAGCGTAAATCGGGACGGCTACGAGCAGTACTTC. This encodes CSVNRDGYEQYF.

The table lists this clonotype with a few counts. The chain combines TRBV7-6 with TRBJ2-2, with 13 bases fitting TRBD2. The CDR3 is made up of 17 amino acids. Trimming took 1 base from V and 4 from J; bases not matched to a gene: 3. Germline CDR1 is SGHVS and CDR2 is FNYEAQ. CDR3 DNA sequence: TGTGCCAGCAGCTTAGGGACTAGCGGGGGAACCACCGGGGAGCTGTTTTTT. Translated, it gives CASSLGTSGGTTGELFF.

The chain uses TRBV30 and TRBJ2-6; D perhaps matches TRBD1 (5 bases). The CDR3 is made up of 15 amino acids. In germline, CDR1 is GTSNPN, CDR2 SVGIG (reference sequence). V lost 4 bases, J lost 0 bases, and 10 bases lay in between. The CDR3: CAWTTGLSGANVLTF. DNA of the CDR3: TGTGCCTGGACAACAGGCCTCTCTGGGGCCAACGTCCTGACTTTC.

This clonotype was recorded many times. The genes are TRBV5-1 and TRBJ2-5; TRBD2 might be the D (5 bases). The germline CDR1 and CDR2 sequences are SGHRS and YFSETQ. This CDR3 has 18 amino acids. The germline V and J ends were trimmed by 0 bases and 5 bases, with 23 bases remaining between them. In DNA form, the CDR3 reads TGCGCCAGCAGCTTGGGGCGAAGGCGGCGGGTTGAAGGCGAGACCCAGTACTTC. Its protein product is CASSLGRRRRVEGETQYF.

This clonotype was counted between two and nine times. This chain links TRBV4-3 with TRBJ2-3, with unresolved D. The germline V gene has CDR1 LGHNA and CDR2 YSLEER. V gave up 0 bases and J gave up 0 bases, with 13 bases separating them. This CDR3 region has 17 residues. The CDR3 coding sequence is TGCGCCAGCAGCCAAGATCTACAGATAGCTAGCACAGATACGCAGTATTTT. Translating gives CASSQDLQIASTDTQYF.

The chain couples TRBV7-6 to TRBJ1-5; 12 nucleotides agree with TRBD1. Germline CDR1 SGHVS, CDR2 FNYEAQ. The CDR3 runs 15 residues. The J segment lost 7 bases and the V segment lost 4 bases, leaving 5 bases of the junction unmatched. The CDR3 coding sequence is TGTGCCAGCAGCTCCGGGACAGGGGGCGGGCAGCCCCAGCATTTT. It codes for CASSSGTGGGQPQHF. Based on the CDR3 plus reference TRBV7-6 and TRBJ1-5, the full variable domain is GAGVSQSPRYKVTKRGQDVALRCDPISGHVSLYWYRQALGQGPEFLTYFNYEAQQDKSGLPNDRFSAERPEGSISTLTIQRTEQRDSAMYRCASSSGTGGGQPQHFGDGTRLSIL.

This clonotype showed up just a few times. CDR3 loop: CASSEARDRGNEQYV. In DNA, the CDR3 is TGTGCCAGCAGTGAAGCAAGAGACAGGGGGAACGAGCAGTACGTC. The chain is built from TRBV2 and TRBJ2-7; 9 nucleotides align to TRBD1. The germline V gene has CDR1 SNHLY and CDR2 FYNNEI. Losses at the gene ends were 0 bases for V and 5 bases for J; bases not matched to a gene: 5. This CDR3 is built from 15 residues.

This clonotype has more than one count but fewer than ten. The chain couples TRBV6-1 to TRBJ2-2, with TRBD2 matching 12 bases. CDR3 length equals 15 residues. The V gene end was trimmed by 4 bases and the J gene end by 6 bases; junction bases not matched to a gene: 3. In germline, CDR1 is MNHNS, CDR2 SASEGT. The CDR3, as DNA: TGTGCCAGCAGTGGACTAGCGGGGGTCCCCGGGGAGCTGTTTTTT. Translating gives CASSGLAGVPGELFF.

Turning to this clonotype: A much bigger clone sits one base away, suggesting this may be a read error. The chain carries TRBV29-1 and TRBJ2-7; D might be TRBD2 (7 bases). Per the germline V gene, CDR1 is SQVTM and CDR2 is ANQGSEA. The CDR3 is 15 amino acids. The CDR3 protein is CCASRGGGGSYEQYF. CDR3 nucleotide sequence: TGCTGCGCCTCCAGGGGTGGCGGGGGCTCCTACGAGCAGTACTTC.